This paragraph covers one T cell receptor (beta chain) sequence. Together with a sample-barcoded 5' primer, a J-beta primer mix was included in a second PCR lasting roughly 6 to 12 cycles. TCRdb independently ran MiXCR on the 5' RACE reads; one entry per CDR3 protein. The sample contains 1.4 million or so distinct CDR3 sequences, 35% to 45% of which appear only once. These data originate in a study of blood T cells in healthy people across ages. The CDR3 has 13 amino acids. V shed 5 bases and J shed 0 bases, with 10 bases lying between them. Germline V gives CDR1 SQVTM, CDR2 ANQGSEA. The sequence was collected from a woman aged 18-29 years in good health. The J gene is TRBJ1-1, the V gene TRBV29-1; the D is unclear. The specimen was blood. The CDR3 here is CSVSTDMNTEAFF. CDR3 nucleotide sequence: TGCAGCGTTTCGACCGACATGAACACTGAAGCTTTCTTT. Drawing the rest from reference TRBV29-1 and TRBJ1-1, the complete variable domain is SAVISQKPSRDICQRGTSLTIQCQVDSQVTMMFWYRQQPGQSLTLIATANQGSEATYESGFVIDKFPISRPNLTFSTLTVSNMSPEDSSIYLCSVSTDMNTEAFFGQGTRLTVV.